The 26 T cell receptor beta chains presented below share a single source sample, sequenced in a study of OX40 agonist ivuxolimab in advanced cancers. Only in-frame clones appear in the TCRdb table, and some are missing; sequencing was by immunoSEQ multiplex PCR. The data show about 62,000 clones, 85% seen once. The sequencing used CD4+ or CD8+ T cells sorted from blood, collected in a trial of the OX40 agonist ivuxolimab. The source is an adult with an advanced solid tumor such as melanoma, head and neck, liver or kidney cancer.

In DNA form, the CDR3 reads TGTGCCAGCAGCTCCCGAATCGCCTCGCCGATCGAAAAACTGTTTTTT. Translating gives CASSSRIASPIEKLFF. V usage is TRBV9 and J usage is TRBJ1-4, with D unclear. CDR3 size: 16 residues. Germline assignment: CDR1 SGDLS and CDR2 YYNGEE. V was clipped by 4 bases and J by 8 bases, with 21 bases between them.

The gene calls are TRBV7-2 and TRBJ1-3; D might be TRBD1 (5 bases). Germline V lookup: CDR1 SGHTA, CDR2 FQGNSA. V shed 1 base and J shed 0 bases, with 10 bases lying between them. The CDR3 is 16 amino acids. The DNA for the CDR3 is TGTGCCAGCAGCTTAGAAGCAGGGACCTCTGGAAACACCATATATTTT. Its translation: CASSLEAGTSGNTIYF.

The chain employs TRBV19 and TRBJ1-5; possibly TRBD1 for D (6 bases). In germline, CDR1 is LNHDA, CDR2 SQIVND (reference sequence). V shed 1 base and J shed 0 bases, with 13 bases lying between them. This CDR3 is 17 amino acids long. Here the CDR3 DNA reads TGTGCCAGTAGTATAGGGAGGACAGTATTTAGCAATCAGCCCCAGCATTTT. Translated: CASSIGRTVFSNQPQHF.

J is TRBJ2-7 and V is TRBV6-6; D is unresolved. In germline, CDR1 is MNHNY, CDR2 SVGAGI (reference sequence). The CDR3 loop spans 11 amino acids. The V end lost 5 bases, the J end lost 5 bases, and 7 bases lay between the germline ends. CDR3 sequence (DNA): TGTGCCAGCAGTCAACTTCACGAGCAGTACTTC. Protein sequence: CASSQLHEQYF.

V and J are TRBV2 and TRBJ1-1; 7 nucleotides match TRBD1. V lost 5 bases and J lost 5; bases outside the gene matches: 8. This CDR3 is built from 14 residues. Germline CDR1 is SNHLY and CDR2 is FYNNEI. CDR3 loop: CASSLATGQTEAFF. The DNA of the CDR3 is TGTGCCAGCAGTTTAGCGACAGGGCAGACTGAAGCTTTCTTT.

The V call is TRBV7-2, the J call TRBJ1-5; 7 bases align to TRBD1. Germline CDR1 reads SGHTA; CDR2 reads FQGNSA. The V gene end was trimmed by 3 bases and the J gene end by 6 bases; junction bases not matched to a gene: 14. The CDR3 is 17 residues long. The CDR3 reads CASSFKGGEGAFQPQHF. The CDR3 coding sequence is TGTGCCAGCAGCTTTAAGGGGGGAGAGGGGGCGTTTCAGCCCCAGCATTTT.

In nucleotides, the CDR3 is TGTGCCAGTGGGGGTTGGGAGCTGTTTTTT. This gives the protein CASGGWELFF. The rearrangement joins TRBV19 to TRBJ2-2; D may match TRBD1 or TRBD2 (5 bases each). V was clipped by 8 bases and J by 9 bases, with 7 bases between them. The CDR3 runs to 10 residues. In germline, CDR1 is LNHDA, CDR2 SQIVND (reference sequence).

V and J are TRBV5-4 and TRBJ2-5, with 8 nucleotides matching TRBD1. From germline, CDR1 is SGHNT and CDR2 YYREEE (reference sequence). Unmatched junction bases numbered 7, after V lost 4 bases and J lost 2 bases. This CDR3 is built from 15 residues. The CDR3 reads CASSRGTGFQETQYF. The CDR3 DNA reads TGTGCCAGCAGCCGAGGGACAGGCTTTCAAGAGACCCAGTACTTC.

The gene calls are TRBV5-1 and TRBJ2-4, with 8 bases aligning to TRBD1. Losses at the gene ends were 5 bases for V and 1 base for J; bases not matched to a gene: 8. The CDR3 length is 16 residues. The germline V gene encodes CDR1 SGHRS and CDR2 YFSETQ. The CDR3 loop is CASSREGQGAKNIQYF. The DNA of the CDR3 is TGCGCCAGCAGTAGGGAAGGACAGGGTGCCAAAAACATTCAGTACTTC.

This chain connects TRBV27 to TRBJ2-3, with 11 bases fitting TRBD2. Germline loops: CDR1 MNHEY, CDR2 SMNVEV (reference sequence). This CDR3 is built from 16 residues. V lost 7 bases and J lost 4; bases outside the gene matches: 10. The CDR3 loop reads CASTLTSGTPSDTQYF. CDR3 nucleotide sequence: TGTGCCAGCACCCTGACTAGCGGGACCCCGTCAGATACGCAGTATTTT.

This chain connects TRBV19 to TRBJ2-5, with D perhaps matching TRBD2 (6 bases). V was trimmed by 3 bases and J by 11 bases, leaving 13 bases between them. The CDR3 spans 12 residues. CDR1 and CDR2 (germline): LNHDA, SQIVND (reference sequence). The CDR3 DNA is TGTGCCAGTAGTATTGGAGGGACGCAGCAGTACTTC. Its protein is CASSIGGTQQYF.

V and J are TRBV7-9 and TRBJ2-5; 7 bases fit TRBD1. The CDR3 is made up of 12 amino acids. Germline V gene sequence: CDR1 SEHNR, CDR2 FQNEAQ (reference sequence). The V and J ends lost 7 bases and 8 bases, in that order; junction bases with no gene match: 7. CDR3 sequence reads: CASIDRAGTQYF. DNA for the CDR3: TGTGCCAGCATTGACAGGGCGGGTACCCAGTACTTC.

DNA of the CDR3: TGCGCCAGCAGCCAAGGACTAGCGGGGCTCAATGAGCAGTTCTTC. Protein: CASSQGLAGLNEQFF. V and J are TRBV4-1 and TRBJ2-1; TRBD2 matches at 11 bases. The CDR3 is made up of 15 amino acids. The germline V gene encodes CDR1 MGHRA and CDR2 YSYEKL. Germline trimming cut 1 base from V and 6 bases from J; bases unmatched to any gene: 2.

The CDR3, as DNA: TGTGCCAGCACCCCCCAGGTTTCGCTAGAGTGGTACGAGCAGTACTTC. Its translation is CASTPQVSLEWYEQYF. The chain employs TRBV27 and TRBJ2-7, with D hard to call. V shed 7 bases and J shed 4 bases, with 23 bases lying between them. The CDR3 length is 16 residues. CDR1 is MNHEY, CDR2 SMNVEV, per germline (reference sequence).

The chain uses TRBV28 and TRBJ2-3; maybe TRBD2 (6 bases). Deletions cut 5 bases from V and 2 bases from J, with 17 bases between. Germline V gene data show CDR1 as MDHEN and CDR2 as SYDVKM. The length of the CDR3 is 16 residues. DNA of the CDR3: TGTGCCAGCAGTCCTTTGGAGGGAGGTTACACAGATACGCAGTATTTT. This codes for CASSPLEGGYTDTQYF.

The gene calls are TRBV5-6 and TRBJ1-2; D is unresolved. Germline values: CDR1 SGHDT, CDR2 YYEEEE. V gave up 0 bases and J gave up 6 bases, with 6 bases separating them. The CDR3 runs to 12 residues. CDR3 protein: CASSLGSDGYTF. As DNA, the CDR3 is TGTGCCAGCAGCTTGGGATCAGATGGCTACACCTTC.

The V gene is TRBV14, the J gene TRBJ1-3, with D possibly being TRBD1 (6 bases). Deletions cut 4 bases from V and 5 bases from J, with 15 bases between. Germline V gene sequence: CDR1 SGHDN, CDR2 FVKESK. The CDR3 is 15 amino acids. The CDR3 reads CASSPWGGLRNTIYF. DNA of the CDR3: TGTGCCAGCAGCCCCTGGGGGGGGCTTAGAAACACCATATATTTT.

The rearrangement uses TRBV6-1 and TRBJ1-6; D is unclear. Trimming shortened V by 9 bases and J by 1 base, and 7 bases separated the two germline ends. The germline CDR1 and CDR2 sequences are MNHNS and SASEGT. This CDR3 spans 13 amino acids. The CDR3 bases are TGTGCCAGTTGTGAGTCCTATAATTCACCCCTCCACTTT. Translated: CASCESYNSPLHF.

Only a few counts were recorded for this clone. CDR3 sequence: CASSLIGGGLNEQFF. Written as DNA, the CDR3 is TGTGCCAGCAGCTTAATCGGGGGGGGATTGAATGAGCAGTTCTTC. V is TRBV11-1 and J is TRBJ2-1; 8 bases are a match to TRBD2. CDR3 length: 15 amino acids. CDR1 and CDR2 from the germline V gene are SGHAT and FQDESV (reference sequence). J lost 7 bases, V lost 2 bases, and 7 bases had no gene match.

The chain couples TRBV11-2 to TRBJ2-2; TRBD2 aligns across 7 bases. Germline V lookup: CDR1 SGHAT, CDR2 FQNNGV. CDR3 length: 16 residues. V gave up 2 bases and J gave up 5 bases; unmatched junction bases: 8. The CDR3 DNA follows: TGTGCCAGCAGCTTATTTTCGGGAGGAGTGACCGGGGAGCTGTTTTTT. It is translated as CASSLFSGGVTGELFF.

This chain connects TRBV29-1 to TRBJ2-5; 9 bases agree with TRBD1. The J call may be wrong; the DNA end is better matched by TRBJ2-7. Per the germline V gene, CDR1 is SQVTM and CDR2 is ANQGSEA. This CDR3 is 13 amino acids long. The CDR3 DNA reads TGCAGCGCCGTGGGACAGGGCGTGAACGAGCAGTACTTC. This codes for CSAVGQGVNEQYF.

The chain has TRBV4-1 and TRBJ1-1, with 8 bases identical to TRBD1. The CDR3 covers 15 residues. Germline V gene lookup returns CDR1 MGHRA and CDR2 YSYEKL. J lost 0 bases, V lost 1 base, and 1 base had no gene match. The DNA for the CDR3 is TGCGCCAGCAGCCAAGGACAGGGGTTGAACACTGAAGCTTTCTTT. It is translated as CASSQGQGLNTEAFF.

The gene calls are TRBV6-6 and TRBJ1-2, with 9 bases matching TRBD1. V was pared by 5 bases and J by 5 bases, with 3 bases of the junction left unmatched. CDR1 and CDR2 from the germline V gene are MNHNY and SVGAGI (reference sequence). The CDR3 is made up of 13 amino acids. As DNA, the CDR3 is TGTGCCAGCAGTGGGACAGGGCGGTATGGCTACACCTTC. This translates into CASSGTGRYGYTF.

The chain links TRBV6-5 to TRBJ2-1; D might be TRBD2 (6 bases). Germline CDR1 and CDR2: MNHEY and SVGAGI. Trimming took 5 bases from V and 7 from J, leaving 9 bases between them. This CDR3 is 12 amino acids long. In DNA form, the CDR3 reads TGTGCCAGCAGTGCCCGGGGGAATGAGCAGTTCTTC. It translates to CASSARGNEQFF.

This clone has only a few counts. V is TRBV27 and J is TRBJ2-1, with 12 bases that match TRBD1. V gave up 2 bases and J gave up 11 bases; unmatched junction bases: 22. The CDR3 covers 20 residues. Germline V gene sequence: CDR1 MNHEY, CDR2 SMNVEV (reference sequence). The CDR3 bases are TGTGCCAGCAGTTTACGTGGGACAGGGGGCTTCGGGACCGCCTCGATGAAGCAGTTCTTC. Its protein product is CASSLRGTGGFGTASMKQFF.

The chain carries TRBV10-3 and TRBJ2-1, with D perhaps TRBD1 or TRBD2 (5 bases each). V lost 4 bases, J lost 6 bases, and 10 bases lay in between. The CDR3 loop spans 13 amino acids. Per the germline V gene, CDR1 is ENHRY and CDR2 is SYGVKD. The CDR3 DNA sequence: TGTGCCATCAGTGCACGGGACGCCAATGAGCAGTTCTTC. It encodes CAISARDANEQFF.